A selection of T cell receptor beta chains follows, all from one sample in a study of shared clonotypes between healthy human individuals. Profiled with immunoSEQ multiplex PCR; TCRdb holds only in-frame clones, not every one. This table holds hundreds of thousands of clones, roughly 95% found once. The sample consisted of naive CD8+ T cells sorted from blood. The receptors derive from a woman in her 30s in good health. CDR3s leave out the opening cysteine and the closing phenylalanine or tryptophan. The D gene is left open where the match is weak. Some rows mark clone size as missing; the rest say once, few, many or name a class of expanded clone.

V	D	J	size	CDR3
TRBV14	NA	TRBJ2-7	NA	ASSQAYPAGEQY
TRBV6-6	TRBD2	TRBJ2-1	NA	ASRLSRLAGYNEQF
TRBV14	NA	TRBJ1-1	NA	ASSHFPLNTEAF
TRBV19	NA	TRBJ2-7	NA	ASSGGPGSYVEQY
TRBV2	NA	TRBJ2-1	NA	ASSFLGDEQF
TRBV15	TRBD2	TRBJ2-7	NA	ATSRDRPTSGYEQY
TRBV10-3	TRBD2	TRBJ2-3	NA	AISKREVRTDTQY
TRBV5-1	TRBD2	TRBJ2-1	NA	ASSQTSGRPHVL
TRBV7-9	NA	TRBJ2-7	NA	ASREGSYEQY
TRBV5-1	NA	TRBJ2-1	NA	ASSSTTTTSTYNEQF
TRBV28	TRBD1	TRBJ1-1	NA	ASSLWEDREGGEAF
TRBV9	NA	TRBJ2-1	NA	ASSLSRGVYNEQF
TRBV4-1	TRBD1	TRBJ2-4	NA	ASSPPTGADIQY
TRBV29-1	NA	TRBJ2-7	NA	SVEDHTGRQY
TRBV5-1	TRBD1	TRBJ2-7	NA	ASGLTGPPLEQY
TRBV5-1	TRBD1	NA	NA	ASSSGQGRDEQY
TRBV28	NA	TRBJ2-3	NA	ASSPTTENPTDTQY
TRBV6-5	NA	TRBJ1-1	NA	ASSWDQGTEAF
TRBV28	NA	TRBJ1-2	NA	ASSLGRGLYGYT
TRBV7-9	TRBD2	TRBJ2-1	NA	ASSTPGLAGPNNEQF
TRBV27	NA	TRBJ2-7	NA	ASSPGLSYEQY
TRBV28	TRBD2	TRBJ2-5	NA	ASSRLGTSGYQETQY
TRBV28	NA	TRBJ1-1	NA	ASSARAMNTEAF
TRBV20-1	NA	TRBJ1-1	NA	SARDLGEAF
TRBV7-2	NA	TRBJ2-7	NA	ASSLGRMDEQY
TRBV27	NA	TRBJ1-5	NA	ASSFGGSNKPQH
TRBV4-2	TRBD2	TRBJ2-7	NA	ASSQDFGGSPGEQY
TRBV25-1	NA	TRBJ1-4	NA	ASSESPPRQAVREKLF
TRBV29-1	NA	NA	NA	SVGPNSYEQY
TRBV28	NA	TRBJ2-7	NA	ASSSYNSYEQY
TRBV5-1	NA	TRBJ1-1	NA	ASSLSQGYTEAF
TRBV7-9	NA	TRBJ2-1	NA	ASSRGNEQF
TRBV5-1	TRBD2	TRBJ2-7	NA	ASSLGSGGRDYEQY
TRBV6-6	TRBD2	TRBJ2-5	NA	ASSLRIAGVQETQY
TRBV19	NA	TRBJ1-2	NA	ASSIDKTRQT
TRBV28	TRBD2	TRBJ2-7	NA	ASGGAGESKDEQY
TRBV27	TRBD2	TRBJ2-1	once	ASSSLAGSSYNEQF
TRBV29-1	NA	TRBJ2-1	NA	SVLDHYNEQF
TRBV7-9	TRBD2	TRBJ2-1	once	ASSPLGGSGYNEQF
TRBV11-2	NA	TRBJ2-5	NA	ASSFLGGETQY
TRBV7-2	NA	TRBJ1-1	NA	ASSLRGLVRDTEAF
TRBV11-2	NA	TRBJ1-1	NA	ASSVGHYTEAF
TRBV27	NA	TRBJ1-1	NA	ASRLVGYTEAF
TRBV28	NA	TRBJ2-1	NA	ASSTTDRSYNEQF
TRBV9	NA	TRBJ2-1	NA	ASRPDPDNEQF
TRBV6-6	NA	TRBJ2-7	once	ASGWVSYEQY
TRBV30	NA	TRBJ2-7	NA	ARQGLDNEQY
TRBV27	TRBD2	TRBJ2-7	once	ASSLGSGRIDEQY
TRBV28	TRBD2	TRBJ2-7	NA	ASEKGLAKAYEQY
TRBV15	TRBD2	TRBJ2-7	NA	ATSRDRGLGRNYEQY
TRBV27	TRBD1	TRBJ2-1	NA	ASSTGQGYNEQF
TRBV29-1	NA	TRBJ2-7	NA	SVGEGGPYEQY
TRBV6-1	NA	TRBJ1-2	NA	ASSEVWTVDYGYT
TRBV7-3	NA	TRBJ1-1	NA	ASSLGWGTEAF
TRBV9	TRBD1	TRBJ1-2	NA	ASSGGTGVDYGYT
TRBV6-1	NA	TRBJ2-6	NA	ASRTGPGANVLT